Listed below are T cell receptor beta chains from one sample, sequenced in a study of read filtering for tumor transcriptome and immune sequencing. TCRdb reanalysed the reads using MiXCR and keeps one entry per CDR3 protein. The data contain 75,000 to 95,000 distinct CDR3 sequences, approximately 21% of them singletons. Sequencing used a population of CD138-negative cells sorted from bone marrow. These TCRs come from a donor at least 40 years old with multiple myeloma. Each CDR3 is given with its conserved first and last residue. The D gene is left open where the match is weak. Not all rows give a size; the values are once, few, many and, for expanded clones, a class.

clone_size cdr3_length d_call j_call v_call cdr3_aa cdr3_nt
many 15 TRBD2 TRBJ2-5 TRBV5-1 CASSLEAGALETQYF TGCGCCAGCAGCTTGGAAGCGGGGGCCTTGGAGACCCAGTACTTC
many 13 TRBD1 TRBJ1-1 TRBV4-1 CASSQERTGEAFF TGCGCCAGCAGCCAAGAACGGACAGGTGAAGCTTTCTTT
- 15 - TRBJ1-5 TRBV5-1 CASSLGPLDDQPQHF TGCGCCAGCAGCTTGGGCCCCCTTGACGATCAGCCCCAGCATTTT
many 15 - TRBJ2-2 TRBV12-3/TRBV12-4 CATCPGRDSLGELFF TGTGCCACCTGCCCCGGCCGGGACTCCCTCGGGGAGCTGTTTTTT
many 14 TRBD1 TRBJ1-2 TRBV28 CASSLGTGGYGYTF TGTGCCAGCAGTTTAGGGACAGGGGGGTATGGCTACACCTTC
many 14 - TRBJ2-7 TRBV18 CASSPNGHSYEQYF TGTGCCAGCTCACCCAACGGACACTCCTACGAGCAGTACTTC
many 14 TRBD1 TRBJ1-1 TRBV2 CASSEAGGVTEAFF TGTGCCAGCAGTGAGGCAGGGGGCGTCACTGAAGCTTTCTTT
many 15 - TRBJ2-7 TRBV21-1 CASSKPVIGSYEQYF TGTGCCAGCAGCAAGCCCGTGATTGGATCCTACGAGCAGTACTTC
- 13 - TRBJ2-5 TRBV20-1 CSARVRPQETQYF TGCAGTGCTAGAGTGCGGCCCCAAGAGACCCAGTACTTC
- 15 TRBD1 TRBJ2-4 TRBV9 CASSAAGGILDIQYF TGTGCCAGCAGCGCCGCAGGGGGCATTTTAGACATTCAGTACTTC
- 14 - TRBJ1-2 TRBV15 CATSRVGGAYGYTF TGTGCCACCAGCAGAGTTGGGGGAGCCTATGGCTACACCTTC
many 17 TRBD2 TRBJ2-1 TRBV9 CASSVGAGASTYNEQFF TGTGCCAGCAGCGTGGGAGCGGGGGCGAGCACCTACAATGAGCAGTTCTTC
many 16 TRBD1 TRBJ1-6 TRBV11-1 CASSSGQGFYNSPLHF TGTGCCAGCAGCTCGGGACAGGGGTTCTATAATTCACCCCTCCACTTT
many 15 TRBD2 TRBJ2-1 TRBV20-1 CSAPGGPSGAREQFF TGCAGTGCGCCGGGAGGGCCTAGCGGGGCCCGCGAGCAGTTCTTC
few 14 - TRBJ1-1 TRBV7-2 CASSVVDLNTEAFF TGTGCCAGCAGCGTAGTGGACTTAAACACTGAAGCTTTCTTT
many 14 TRBD1 TRBJ1-6 TRBV14 CASRPGQGNPPLHF TGTGCCAGCAGACCGGGACAGGGGAATCCACCCCTCCACTTT
- 16 - TRBJ1-4 TRBV7-2 CASSLGSRATNEKLFF TGTGCCAGCAGCTTAGGTTCCAGGGCAACTAATGAAAAACTGTTTTTT
many 14 TRBD1 TRBJ2-5 TRBV28 CASQPPGTVKTQYF TGTGCCAGCCAACCCCCTGGGACAGTGAAGACCCAGTACTTC
once 14 - TRBJ1-1 TRBV5-1 CASSLEKGNTEAFF TGCGCCAGCAGCTTGGAAAAGGGGAACACTGAAGCTTTCTTT
- 12 - TRBJ1-4 TRBV29-1 CSVGTTGQKLFF TGCAGCGTCGGAACCACGGGACAAAAACTGTTTTTT
few 14 TRBD2 TRBJ2-1 TRBV6-6 CASTSPGGYNEQFF TGTGCCAGCACTTCTCCCGGGGGGTACAATGAGCAGTTCTTC